The 26 T cell receptor beta chains in this list originate from one sample, sequenced in a study of OX40 agonist ivuxolimab in advanced cancers. Using immunoSEQ multiplex PCR, the repertoire was profiled, and TCRdb retains in-frame clones only, with some absent. The sample holds 30,000 to 35,000 clones, about 93% seen once. Source: CD4+ or CD8+ T cells sorted from blood, taken in a trial of the OX40 agonist ivuxolimab. The receptors were gathered from an adult with an advanced solid tumor such as melanoma, head and neck, liver or kidney cancer.

The chain is built from TRBV19 and TRBJ2-5; 13 bases fit TRBD2. J gave up 7 bases and V 3 bases, and 5 bases lay outside the gene matches. Germline values: CDR1 LNHDA, CDR2 SQIVND (reference sequence). The CDR3 contains 15 residues. This CDR3 is CASSMGLAGMGTQYF. The CDR3 nucleotides are TGTGCCAGTAGTATGGGACTAGCGGGGATGGGGACCCAGTACTTC. Full variable domain (missing parts from reference TRBV19 and TRBJ2-5): DGGITQSPKYLFRKEGQNVTLSCEQNLNHDAMYWYRQDPGQGLRLIYYSQIVNDFQKGDIAEGYSVSREKKESFPLTVTSAQKNPTAFYLCASSMGLAGMGTQYFGPGTRLLVL.

The V and J genes are TRBV6-5 and TRBJ2-5, with D possibly matching TRBD2 (7 bases). The CDR3 sequence is 16 residues long. V shed 2 bases and J shed 5 bases, with 18 bases lying between them. CDR1 MNHEY and CDR2 SVGAGI come from the germline V gene. CDR3 loop: CASSYVGGTRLETQYF. Here the CDR3 DNA reads TGTGCCAGCAGTTACGTGGGGGGGACAAGGTTGGAGACCCAGTACTTC.

The chain uses TRBV25-1 and TRBJ2-5; 7 positions match TRBD1. V gave up 7 bases and J gave up 2 bases; unmatched junction bases: 7. This CDR3 has 14 residues. Germline CDR1 reads MGHDK; CDR2 reads SYGVNS. The CDR3 protein is CASKGRTGQETQYF. CDR3 in DNA: TGTGCCAGCAAAGGCCGGACAGGTCAAGAGACCCAGTACTTC.

The chain recombines TRBV2 with TRBJ2-4, with 7 nucleotides matching TRBD1. The germline gives CDR1 SNHLY, CDR2 FYNNEI. The CDR3 sequence is 14 residues long. The V segment lost 5 bases and the J segment 11 bases; nucleotides outside the gene matches: 12. This CDR3 reads CASSIGQAQRVQYF. The DNA of the CDR3 is TGTGCCAGCAGTATAGGACAGGCCCAACGGGTTCAGTACTTC.

This chain joins TRBV6-6 and TRBJ1-1; 7 positions match TRBD1. CDR3 length equals 15 residues. Germline V gene data show CDR1 as MNHNY and CDR2 as SVGAGI (reference sequence). Trimming took 2 bases from V and 4 from J; bases not matched to a gene: 7. CDR3 bases: TGTGCCAGCAGTTACCCGACAGGGCAAGGCACTGAAGCTTTCTTT. Amino acid sequence: CASSYPTGQGTEAFF.

This chain uses TRBV29-1 with TRBJ2-7; 10 bases agree with TRBD1. CDR3 length equals 13 residues. CDR1 is SQVTM and CDR2 is ANQGSEA in the germline V gene. J gave up 4 bases and V 6 bases, and 6 bases lay outside the gene matches. The CDR3 here is CSVAGTGVYEQYF. For the CDR3, the DNA is TGCAGCGTAGCCGGGACAGGGGTGTACGAGCAGTACTTC.

V gene TRBV2 combines with J gene TRBJ1-6; weak D call: TRBD1 (5 bases). Germline CDR1 SNHLY, CDR2 FYNNEI. The CDR3 runs to 14 residues. V shed 6 bases and J shed 11 bases, with 17 bases lying between them. The CDR3 DNA is TGTGCCAGCAGCCCCACGCCGGGACTCACACCCCTCCACTTT. Protein: CASSPTPGLTPLHF.

This clone was seen only once. The chain employs TRBV7-3 and TRBJ2-5, with D tentatively TRBD1 or TRBD2 (5 bases each). The length of the CDR3 is 14 residues. V dropped 2 bases and J dropped 7 bases, with 14 bases sitting between them. CDR1 is SGHTA and CDR2 is FQGTGA in the germline V gene. CDR3 DNA: TGTGCCAGCAGCTTACTCCCGGGACGGGGGACCCAGTACTTC. It codes for CASSLLPGRGTQYF.

The V and J genes are TRBV28 and TRBJ2-5; a possible D gene is TRBD1 (7 bases). The V and J ends lost 5 bases and 5 bases respectively, with 15 bases between them. This CDR3 has 14 amino acids. Germline CDR1 is MDHEN and CDR2 is SYDVKM. The CDR3, as DNA: TGTGCCAGCAGTACCGGACAGGCGGGGGAGACCCAGTACTTC. Protein product: CASSTGQAGETQYF.

This chain uses TRBV6-6 with TRBJ1-5; unclear D gene. Per the germline V gene, CDR1 is MNHNY and CDR2 is SVGAGI (reference sequence). The CDR3 has 13 residues. Trimming stripped 2 bases from V and 5 bases from J, with 7 bases between. The CDR3 loop is CASSYGTYQPQHF. CDR3 DNA: TGTGCCAGCAGTTACGGAACGTATCAGCCCCAGCATTTT.

This clone showed up just once. This chain links TRBV29-1 with TRBJ1-2; no reliable D call. CDR3 size: 9 residues. V lost 6 bases to trimming and J lost 13 bases, with 12 bases between them. Germline values: CDR1 SQVTM, CDR2 ANQGSEA. This chain's CDR3 is CSVGPHGTF. As DNA, the CDR3 is TGCAGCGTAGGGCCGCATGGCACCTTC. Together with reference TRBV29-1 and TRBJ1-2, the CDR3 gives the full variable domain: SAVISQKPSRDICQRGTSLTIQCQVDSQVTMMFWYRQQPGQSLTLIATANQGSEATYESGFVIDKFPISRPNLTFSTLTVSNMSPEDSSIYLCSVGPHGTFGSGTRLTVV.

The V gene is TRBV21-1, the J gene TRBJ2-7; TRBD2, the table's D call, lacks a check against the DNA. TRBV21-1 is classified as a pseudogene. The CDR3 has 15 residues. The CDR3: CASSTMAGGAYEQYF. Written as DNA, the CDR3 is TGTGCCAGCAGCACGATGGCGGGGGGGGCCTACGAGCAGTACTTC.

This clone has a single count. This chain joins TRBV28 and TRBJ2-2, with 7 nucleotides matching TRBD1. This CDR3 comprises 17 residues. V was clipped by 5 bases and J by 2 bases; unmatched bases: 11. Looked up from germline, CDR1 is MDHEN and CDR2 is SYDVKM. As DNA, the CDR3 is TGTGCCAGCAGTCCCAACAGGGGTTATCCCAACACCGGGGAGCTGTTTTTT. Translating gives CASSPNRGYPNTGELFF.

This chain uses TRBV10-3 with TRBJ1-4; 9 nucleotides align to TRBD1. CDR1 is ENHRY, CDR2 SYGVKD, per germline. V shed 3 bases and J 6 bases; nucleotides not matched to a gene: 2. This CDR3 is 14 amino acids long. The CDR3 protein is CAISDGTGHEKLFF. Here the CDR3 DNA reads TGTGCCATCAGTGACGGGACAGGGCATGAAAAACTGTTTTTT.

The rearrangement links TRBV5-4 to TRBJ2-3, with no clear D. From germline, CDR1 is SGHNT and CDR2 YYREEE (reference sequence). Deletions cut 5 bases from V and 5 bases from J, with 12 bases between. This CDR3 is built from 13 residues. This chain's CDR3 is CASSPLAVDTQYF. DNA for the CDR3: TGTGCCAGCAGTCCCCTCGCAGTAGATACGCAGTATTTT.

The gene calls are TRBV6-1 and TRBJ2-3, with TRBD1 as a possible D gene (7 bases). Germline V gene sequence: CDR1 MNHNS, CDR2 SASEGT. The germline V and J ends were trimmed by 4 bases and 2 bases, with 13 bases remaining between them. The CDR3 is 15 residues long. CDR3 amino acids: CASSGGTDPTDTQYF. CDR3 sequence (DNA): TGTGCCAGCAGTGGCGGGACAGATCCCACAGATACGCAGTATTTT.

This rearrangement joins TRBV21-1 to TRBJ1-5. TRBV21-1 is a pseudogene locus. CDR3 length: 16 residues. CDR3 sequence reads: CASKGGQDNCNQPQHF. The CDR3 nucleotides read TGTGCCAGCAAGGGGGGCCAGGATAATTGCAATCAGCCCCAGCATTTT.

This chain connects TRBV28 to TRBJ2-7; 9 bases fit TRBD1. This CDR3 region has 14 residues. J lost 7 bases, V lost 5 bases, and 9 bases had no gene match. Germline V gene lookup returns CDR1 MDHEN and CDR2 SYDVKM. CDR3 residues: CASSGTGKLGEQYF. CDR3 bases: TGTGCCAGCAGTGGGACAGGGAAATTGGGGGAGCAGTACTTC.

The genes are TRBV6-1 and TRBJ2-3; D unclear. Trimming pared 6 bases from V and 1 base from J, leaving 11 bases between. The V gene's germline CDR1 is MNHNS and CDR2 SASEGT. There are 14 residues in the CDR3. The DNA for the CDR3 is TGTGCCAGCAGGAACGGTTGGGGCACAGATACGCAGTATTTT. It specifies CASRNGWGTDTQYF.

This clone was seen only a few times. The chain couples TRBV5-6 to TRBJ1-1, with D unclear. V was pared by 1 base and J by 1 base, with 5 bases between. The CDR3 is 13 amino acids. Germline-derived CDR1 and CDR2 are SGHDT and YYEEEE. The CDR3 DNA sequence: TGTGCCAGCAGCTTGCCGTCGAACACTGAAGCTTTCTTT. Translated, it gives CASSLPSNTEAFF. The full variable domain, with the rest looked up from reference TRBV5-6 and TRBJ1-1, is DAGVTQSPTHLIKTRGQQVTLRCSPKSGHDTVSWYQQALGQGPQFIFQYYEEEERQRGNFPDRFSGHQFPNYSSELNVNALLLGDSALYLCASSLPSNTEAFFGQGTRLTVV.

This clone was counted a single time. The chain is built from TRBV6-4 and TRBJ1-4; tentative D call: TRBD1 (6 bases). V was pared by 2 bases and J by 2 bases, with 21 bases between. Germline lookup yields CDR1 MRHNA and CDR2 SNTAGT. This CDR3 contains 19 residues. CDR3 DNA: TGTGCCAGCAGTGACGGGGGGCAATCCCCCCAGGCGACTAATGAAAAACTGTTTTTT. This gives the protein CASSDGGQSPQATNEKLFF.

CDR3 amino acids: CASSPPGAGSYNEQFF. As DNA, the CDR3 is TGCGCCAGCAGCCCCCCGGGCGCGGGTTCCTACAATGAGCAGTTCTTC. This chain uses TRBV4-1 with TRBJ2-1, with D possibly TRBD2 on 5 matching bases. This CDR3 is built from 16 residues. Germline assignment: CDR1 MGHRA and CDR2 YSYEKL. Trimming left V 4 bases short and J 1 base short, with 14 bases between.

This chain joins TRBV7-3 and TRBJ2-2; 10 bases agree with TRBD2. CDR3 length equals 16 residues. Per germline, CDR1 SGHTA and CDR2 FQGTGA. The J segment lost 4 bases and the V segment lost 4 bases, leaving 6 bases of the junction unmatched. CDR3 sequence reads: CASSSSGLASTGELFF. CDR3 DNA: TGTGCCAGCAGCTCCTCGGGACTAGCGAGCACCGGGGAGCTGTTTTTT. Based on the CDR3 plus reference TRBV7-3 and TRBJ2-2, the full variable domain is GAGVSQTPSNKVTEKGKYVELRCDPISGHTALYWYRQSLGQGPEFLIYFQGTGAADDSGLPNDRFFAVRPEGSVSTLKIQRTERGDSAVYLCASSSSGLASTGELFFGEGSRLTVL.

The chain recombines TRBV5-6 with TRBJ2-5; D perhaps matches TRBD1 (6 bases). The V and J ends lost 0 bases and 1 base respectively, with 7 bases between them. This CDR3 has 14 residues. Germline V gene lookup returns CDR1 SGHDT and CDR2 YYEEEE. CDR3 residues: CASSLDRAQETQYF. The CDR3 DNA follows: TGTGCCAGCAGCTTGGACAGGGCCCAAGAGACCCAGTACTTC.

CDR3 sequence: CASIKTAKWGYTF. CDR3 DNA: TGTGCCAGCATCAAGACAGCGAAGTGGGGCTACACCTTC. The gene calls are TRBV6-5 and TRBJ1-2; the D gene is possibly TRBD1 (5 bases). In germline, CDR1 is MNHEY, CDR2 SVGAGI. CDR3 length: 13 residues. V shed 7 bases and J shed 8 bases, with 17 bases lying between them.

The chain has TRBV19 and TRBJ1-5; 8 bases are a match to TRBD1. The trim removed 4 bases at V and 1 base at J, leaving 6 bases unmatched. The CDR3 extends over 16 amino acids. The germline V gene has CDR1 LNHDA and CDR2 SQIVND (reference sequence). This CDR3 is CASSTPGGASNQPQHF. CDR3 DNA: TGTGCCAGTAGTACACCAGGGGGCGCGAGCAATCAGCCCCAGCATTTT.